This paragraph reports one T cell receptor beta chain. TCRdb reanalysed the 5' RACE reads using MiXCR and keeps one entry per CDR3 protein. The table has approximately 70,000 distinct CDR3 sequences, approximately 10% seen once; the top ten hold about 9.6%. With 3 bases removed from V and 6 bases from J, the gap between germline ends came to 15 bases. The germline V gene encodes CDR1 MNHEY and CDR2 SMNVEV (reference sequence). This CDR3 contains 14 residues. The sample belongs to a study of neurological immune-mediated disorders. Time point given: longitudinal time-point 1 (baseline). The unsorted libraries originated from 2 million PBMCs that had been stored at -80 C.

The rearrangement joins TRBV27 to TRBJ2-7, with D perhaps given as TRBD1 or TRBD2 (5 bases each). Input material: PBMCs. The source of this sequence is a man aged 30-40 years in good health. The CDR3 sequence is CASSFSRDGPEQYF. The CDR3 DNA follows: TGTGCCAGCAGTTTTTCTAGGGACGGACCCGAGCAGTACTTC.